What follows describes a single T cell receptor (beta chain). These data belong to a study of early T cells in non-severe SARS-CoV-2 infection. TCRdb passed the 5' RACE reads through MiXCR, listing each CDR3 protein once. The sample carries about 77,000 distinct CDR3 sequences, around 10% recorded once. CDR3 length equals 12 residues. The V segment lost 7 bases and the J segment 6 bases; nucleotides outside the gene matches: 3. The specimen was whole blood, collected at baseline. The clonotype originates from an adult who was a healthcare worker with PCR-confirmed SARS-CoV-2 infection or an uninfected control (not recorded which). The donor label of this sample is uncertain. The chain joins TRBV12-3 or TRBV12-4 to TRBJ2-3; TRBD2 matches 8 bases. Here the CDR3 reads CASKPGGDTQYF. CDR3 coding DNA: TGTGCCAGCAAGCCGGGGGGGGATACGCAGTATTTT.